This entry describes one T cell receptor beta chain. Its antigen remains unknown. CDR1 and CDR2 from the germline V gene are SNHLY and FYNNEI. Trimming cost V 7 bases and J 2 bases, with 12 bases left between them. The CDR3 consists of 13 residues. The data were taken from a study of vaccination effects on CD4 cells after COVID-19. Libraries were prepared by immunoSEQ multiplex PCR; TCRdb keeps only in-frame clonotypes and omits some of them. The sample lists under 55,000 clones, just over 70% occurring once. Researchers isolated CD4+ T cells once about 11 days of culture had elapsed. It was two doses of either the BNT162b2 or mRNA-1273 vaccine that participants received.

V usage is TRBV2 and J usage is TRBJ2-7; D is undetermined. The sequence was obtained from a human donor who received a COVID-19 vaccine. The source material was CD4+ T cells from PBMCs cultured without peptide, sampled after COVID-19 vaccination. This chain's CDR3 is CASKLKVTYEQYF. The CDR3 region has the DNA TGTGCCAGCAAGTTGAAGGTTACCTACGAGCAGTACTTC.